Presented here are 22 T cell receptor beta chains from one specimen sequenced in a study of blood T cell repertoires in COVID-19. Only in-frame clones appear in the TCRdb table, and some are missing; sequencing was by immunoSEQ multiplex PCR. Altogether approximately 90,000 clones are present, more than 60% being singletons, with the ten largest covering 11%. The sequenced material came from peripheral blood. The receptors stem from a man between 65 and 85 years old with acute or convalescent COVID-19.

Many counts were recorded for this clone. The chain combines TRBV4-1 with TRBJ1-2, with 9 bases lining up with TRBD1. The CDR3 loop spans 14 amino acids. J lost 4 bases, V lost 4 bases, and 4 bases had no gene match. Germline V gene data show CDR1 as MGHRA and CDR2 as YSYEKL. The DNA for the CDR3 is TGCGCCAGCAGCCCAGGACAGGGGACCTATGGCTACACCTTC. Translation: CASSPGQGTYGYTF.

Notes on this clone: Other DNA sequences in this sample translate to the same CDR3. The chain couples TRBV19 to TRBJ2-3; TRBD1 agrees at 9 bases. Looked up from germline, CDR1 is LNHDA and CDR2 is SQIVND (reference sequence). With 6 bases clipped from V and 0 bases from J, the junction kept 4 bases outside the gene matches. The length of the CDR3 is 15 residues. CDR3 in DNA: TGTGCCAGTAGCCCCGGGACAGGGAGCACAGATACGCAGTATTTT. Residues: CASSPGTGSTDTQYF.

Only one count was recorded for this clone. The V and J genes are TRBV2 and TRBJ1-1; possible D gene TRBD1, 5 bases. Germline CDR1 reads SNHLY; CDR2 reads FYNNEI. The CDR3 length is 15 residues. The V gene lost 4 bases and the J gene lost 1 base, with 13 bases spanning the gap. In DNA, the CDR3 is TGTGCCAGCAGTGGTAGACTCCAGGGGAACACTGAAGCTTTCTTT. This sequence encodes CASSGRLQGNTEAFF.

The rearrangement joins TRBV7-9 to TRBJ1-3, with D uncertain. Trimming took off 3 bases at V and 4 bases at J, with 13 bases between the two ends. CDR1 and CDR2 (germline): SEHNR, FQNEAQ (reference sequence). The CDR3 consists of 15 residues. The chain's CDR3 is CASSFSGGAGNTIYF. In DNA, the CDR3 is TGTGCCAGCAGCTTTAGCGGTGGAGCCGGAAACACCATATATTTT.

The gene calls are TRBV20-1 and TRBJ2-7; 8 bases line up with TRBD1. V lost 3 bases to trimming and J lost 4 bases; unmatched junction nucleotides: 2. There are 12 residues in the CDR3. Germline CDR1 and CDR2: DFQATT and SNEGSKA (reference sequence). The CDR3 sequence is CSASYRGYEQYF. CDR3 nucleotides: TGCAGTGCTAGTTACAGGGGGTACGAGCAGTACTTC.

This clone is a singleton in its sample. This sequence joins TRBV2 and TRBJ2-2; TRBD1 matches at 7 bases. Losses at the gene ends were 4 bases for V and 2 bases for J; bases not matched to a gene: 4. CDR3 length: 15 amino acids. Germline CDR1 and CDR2: SNHLY and FYNNEI. The DNA for the CDR3 is TGTGCCAGCAGTGGACAGGGCATAAACACCGGGGAGCTGTTTTTT. Its protein is CASSGQGINTGELFF.

This chain connects TRBV28 to TRBJ2-3; tentatively, D is TRBD2 (6 bases). The CDR3 is 16 residues long. Germline V lookup: CDR1 MDHEN, CDR2 SYDVKM. V was trimmed by 8 bases and J by 2 bases, leaving 20 bases between them. For the CDR3, the DNA is TGTGCCAGCTATCCCGGGACTCTACCCTTCACAGATACGCAGTATTTT. This gives the protein CASYPGTLPFTDTQYF.

This clone came up once. The chain joins TRBV6-5 to TRBJ2-2; D remains ambiguous. The CDR3 totals 13 residues. The germline gives CDR1 MNHEY, CDR2 SVGAGI. The ends were cut back, 5 bases at V and 4 bases at J, with 8 bases in the middle. This CDR3 reads CASSRLSTGELFF. In DNA, the CDR3 is TGTGCCAGCAGTAGACTTTCCACCGGGGAGCTGTTTTTT.

The CDR3 protein is CASSLRFSGSNEQFF. For the CDR3, the DNA is TGTGCCAGCAGCTTGCGGTTTTCAGGCTCAAATGAGCAGTTCTTC. The chain combines TRBV5-4 with TRBJ2-1; no clear D gene. V lost 1 base and J lost 7, with 15 bases in between. The CDR3 consists of 15 residues. Germline values: CDR1 SGHNT, CDR2 YYREEE (reference sequence).

The gene calls are TRBV5-1 and TRBJ2-1; possible D gene TRBD2, 5 bases. The CDR3 length is 14 residues. The germline gives CDR1 SGHRS, CDR2 YFSETQ. Deletions cut 6 bases from V and 6 bases from J, with 16 bases between. The CDR3 DNA reads as TGCGCCAGCATCCCCCCCTCGGGGTCCAATGAGCAGTTCTTC. It translates to CASIPPSGSNEQFF. The full variable domain, completed using reference TRBV5-1 and TRBJ2-1, is KAGVTQTPRYLIKTRGQQVTLSCSPISGHRSVSWYQQTPGQGLQFLFEYFSETQRNKGNFPGRFSGRQFSNSRSEMNVSTLELGDSALYLCASIPPSGSNEQFFGPGTRLTVL.

The chain uses TRBV19 and TRBJ2-1; D might be TRBD1 (5 bases). This CDR3 comprises 14 residues. Trimming left V 1 base short and J 9 bases short, with 13 bases between. CDR1 LNHDA and CDR2 SQIVND come from the germline V gene (reference sequence). The CDR3: CASSIARARGEQFF. The CDR3 DNA is TGTGCCAGTAGTATAGCCAGGGCCCGTGGTGAGCAGTTCTTC.

The chain recombines TRBV30 with TRBJ1-2; D is ambiguous. V was pared by 4 bases and J by 3 bases, with 12 bases between. Germline lookup yields CDR1 GTSNPN and CDR2 SVGIG (reference sequence). CDR3 length: 13 amino acids. The CDR3 spells CAWTLRGDYGYTF. For the CDR3, the DNA is TGTGCCTGGACGCTTCGGGGAGACTATGGCTACACCTTC.

The V gene is TRBV7-8, the J gene TRBJ1-4; 7 bases are a match to TRBD1. The V gene's germline CDR1 is SGHVS and CDR2 FQNEAQ. Losses at the gene ends were 2 bases for V and 11 bases for J; bases not matched to a gene: 2. The length of the CDR3 is 12 residues. CDR3 coding DNA: TGTGCCAGCAGCTTAACGGGACAGAAACTGTTTTTT. As protein: CASSLTGQKLFF.

The chain carries TRBV10-3 and TRBJ2-5, with 12 bases aligning to TRBD2. The CDR3 spans 15 residues. The germline V gene has CDR1 ENHRY and CDR2 SYGVKD. The junction had 2 bases not matched to a gene; V was cut back by 6 bases and J by 0 bases. CDR3 amino acids: CAIRSSGGDQETQYF. CDR3 DNA sequence: TGTGCCATCAGGTCTAGCGGGGGGGACCAAGAGACCCAGTACTTC.

This chain connects TRBV7-8 to TRBJ2-1; 11 nucleotides agree with TRBD2. Germline CDR1 reads SGHVS; CDR2 reads FQNEAQ. Unmatched junction bases numbered 6, after V lost 4 bases and J lost 7 bases. This CDR3 contains 15 residues. The CDR3 loop is CASSYSGGAGNEQFF. In nucleotides, the CDR3 is TGTGCCAGCAGCTATAGCGGGGGGGCCGGAAATGAGCAGTTCTTC.

The chain carries TRBV6-5 and TRBJ1-1; the D is unclear. Germline values: CDR1 MNHEY, CDR2 SVGAGI. The CDR3 has 13 residues. V was shortened by 7 bases and J by 3 bases, with 12 bases between the two germline ends. As DNA, the CDR3 is TGTGCCAGCAAGACGGAGTATTACACTGAAGCTTTCTTT. It specifies CASKTEYYTEAFF.

V usage is TRBV25-1 and J usage is TRBJ2-7; TRBD2 matches at 11 bases. The CDR3 consists of 15 residues. The V and J ends lost 2 bases and 5 bases, in that order; junction bases with no gene match: 5. In germline, CDR1 is MGHDK, CDR2 SYGVNS. The DNA for the CDR3 is TGTGCCAGCAGTGAACATAGCGGGGGGGCGCACGAGCAGTACGTC. As protein: CASSEHSGGAHEQYV.

The chain recombines TRBV5-1 with TRBJ1-4, with D possibly TRBD1 on 5 matching bases. From germline, CDR1 is SGHRS and CDR2 YFSETQ. The length of the CDR3 is 14 residues. Deletions cut 5 bases from V and 0 bases from J, with 8 bases between. The CDR3 reads CASSQGTTNEKLFF. The CDR3 DNA follows: TGCGCCAGCAGTCAGGGCACAACTAATGAAAAACTGTTTTTT.

The gene calls are TRBV7-9 and TRBJ2-3; 13 bases match TRBD2. J was trimmed by 0 bases and V by 5 bases; bases with no gene match: 2. CDR3 length equals 16 residues. Germline V gene data show CDR1 as SEHNR and CDR2 as FQNEAQ (reference sequence). In nucleotides, the CDR3 is TGTGCCAGCAGCCTACTAGCGGGGGGGAGCACAGATACGCAGTATTTT. Translation gives CASSLLAGGSTDTQYF.

The chain is built from TRBV5-1 and TRBJ2-1; TRBD1 aligns across 8 bases. V lost 6 bases to trimming and J lost 2 bases; unmatched junction nucleotides: 7. The CDR3 is 15 amino acids. Germline V lookup: CDR1 SGHRS, CDR2 YFSETQ. CDR3 amino acids: CASKKTGEPYNEQFF. CDR3 DNA sequence: TGCGCCAGCAAAAAGACAGGGGAACCCTACAATGAGCAGTTCTTC.

The rearrangement uses TRBV30 and TRBJ1-3, with a tentative D call TRBD1 (6 bases). CDR1 GTSNPN and CDR2 SVGIG come from the germline V gene (reference sequence). The CDR3 is made up of 16 amino acids. The V gene lost 2 bases and the J gene lost 0 bases, with 14 bases spanning the gap. The CDR3 here is CAWSLGTLSSGNTIYF. CDR3 nucleotide sequence: TGTGCCTGGAGTCTTGGGACACTGAGCTCTGGAAACACCATATATTTT.

The chain uses TRBV11-2 and TRBJ2-2; D gene ambiguous. The CDR3 extends over 15 amino acids. The germline CDR1 and CDR2 sequences are SGHAT and FQNNGV. The ends were cut back, 0 bases at V and 2 bases at J, with 7 bases in the middle. CDR3 DNA sequence: TGTGCCAGCAGCTTAGATTTGGCTAACACCGGGGAGCTGTTTTTT. Protein product: CASSLDLANTGELFF.